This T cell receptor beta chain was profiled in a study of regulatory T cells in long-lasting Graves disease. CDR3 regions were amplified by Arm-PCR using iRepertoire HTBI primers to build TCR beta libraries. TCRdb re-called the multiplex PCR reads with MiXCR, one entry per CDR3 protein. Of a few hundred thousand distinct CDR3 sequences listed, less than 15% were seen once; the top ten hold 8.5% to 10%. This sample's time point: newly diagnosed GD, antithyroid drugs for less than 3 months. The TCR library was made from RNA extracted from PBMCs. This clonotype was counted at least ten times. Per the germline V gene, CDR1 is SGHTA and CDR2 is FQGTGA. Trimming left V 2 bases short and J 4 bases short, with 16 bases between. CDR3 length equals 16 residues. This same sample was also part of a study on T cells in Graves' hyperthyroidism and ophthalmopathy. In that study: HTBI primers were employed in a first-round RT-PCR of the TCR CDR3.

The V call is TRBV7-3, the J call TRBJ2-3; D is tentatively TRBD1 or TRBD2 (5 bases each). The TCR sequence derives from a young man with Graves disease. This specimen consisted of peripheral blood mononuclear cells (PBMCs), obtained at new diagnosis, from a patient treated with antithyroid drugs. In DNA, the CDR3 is TGTGCCAGCAGCTTACTCGGGCCCGGGACCCCAGATACGCAGTATTTT. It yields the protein CASSLLGPGTPDTQYF.